The 16 T cell receptor beta chains in this list originate from one sample, sequenced in a study of blood T cells in healthy people across ages. Next came a second PCR, run for about 7 to 12 cycles, which used a sample-barcoded 5' primer along with a J-beta primer mix. Via MiXCR, TCRdb re-called the 5' RACE reads, giving one row per CDR3 protein. The profile shows around 970,000 distinct CDR3 sequences, 45% to 60% of them singletons. The sequenced sample was blood. These TCRs come from an older woman in good health.

This CDR3 reads CASSLVGTAYSYEQYF. CDR3 nucleotides: TGTGCCAGCAGCTTAGTTGGGACAGCCTACTCCTACGAGCAGTACTTC. The chain employs TRBV7-2 and TRBJ2-7, with 7 bases matching TRBD1. The CDR3 is 16 amino acids. Germline-derived CDR1 and CDR2 are SGHTA and FQGNSA. The V gene end was trimmed by 1 base and the J gene end by 0 bases; junction bases not matched to a gene: 6.

This chain joins TRBV28 and TRBJ1-6; D is unclear. V was trimmed by 8 bases and J by 10 bases, leaving 15 bases between them. Germline V gene data show CDR1 as MDHEN and CDR2 as SYDVKM. The CDR3 extends over 13 amino acids. CDR3 amino acids: CASRAERESPLHF. CDR3 nucleotides: TGTGCCAGCCGTGCCGAACGGGAGTCACCCCTCCACTTT.

The gene calls are TRBV29-1 and TRBJ2-3; 13 nucleotides align to TRBD2. Germline CDR1 SQVTM, CDR2 ANQGSEA. The CDR3 loop spans 14 amino acids. J lost 1 base, V lost 7 bases, and 2 bases had no gene match. The CDR3 protein is CSGGLAGGTDTQYF. The CDR3 DNA sequence: TGCAGCGGTGGACTAGCGGGAGGCACAGATACGCAGTATTTT.

For the CDR3, the DNA is TGCAGTGCTAAGATAACAGGGAGGTATGGCTACACCTTC. Its translation: CSAKITGRYGYTF. V and J are TRBV20-1 and TRBJ1-2, with D possibly matching TRBD1 (6 bases). Germline V lookup: CDR1 DFQATT, CDR2 SNEGSKA (reference sequence). Trimming cost V 4 bases and J 5 bases, with 14 bases left between them. This CDR3 region has 13 residues.

The rearrangement uses TRBV12-3 or TRBV12-4 and TRBJ2-1; perhaps TRBD1 as D (6 bases). The CDR3 length is 15 residues. V was trimmed by 3 bases and J by 1 base, leaving 10 bases between them. CDR3 protein: CASSFEGDSYNEQFF. The CDR3 nucleotides read TGTGCCAGCAGTTTCGAGGGGGATTCCTACAATGAGCAGTTCTTC.

This chain links TRBV6-2 or TRBV6-3 with TRBJ1-5; 8 positions agree with TRBD1. The V segment lost 7 bases and the J segment 7 bases; nucleotides outside the gene matches: 9. The CDR3 contains 14 residues. Germline V gene lookup returns CDR1 MNHEY and CDR2 SVGEGT. CDR3 region: CASNYRDRMQPQHF. CDR3 nucleotides: TGTGCCAGCAACTACCGGGACAGGATGCAGCCCCAGCATTTT.

V gene TRBV28 combines with J gene TRBJ2-7; unclear D gene. Germline V lookup: CDR1 MDHEN, CDR2 SYDVKM. The CDR3 totals 14 residues. Trimming took off 2 bases at V and 3 bases at J, with 11 bases between the two ends. The CDR3 nucleotides are TGTGCCAGCAGTTTAAGAAACAGTCACTACGAGCAGTACTTC. This encodes CASSLRNSHYEQYF.

A word on this clonotype: Relative to the germline gene, one junction end is altered; a read error may explain this. The gene calls are TRBV6-2 or TRBV6-3 and TRBJ2-3; unclear D gene. The CDR3 runs to 14 residues. CDR1 MNHEY and CDR2 SVGEGT come from the germline V gene. The chain's CDR3 is CASRRRDFTDAQYF. The CDR3 bases are TGTGCCAGCAGGAGAAGGGATTTCACAGATGCGCAGTATTTT.

This chain links TRBV7-2 with TRBJ2-5; D may be TRBD2 (6 bases). The V end was cut by 5 bases, the J end by 2 bases, with 12 bases between. Germline V gene sequence: CDR1 SGHTA, CDR2 FQGNSA. This CDR3 has 14 residues. Here the CDR3 DNA reads TGTGCCAGCAGCGTCGGGACTTTACAAGAGACCCAGTACTTC. Its translation: CASSVGTLQETQYF.

This chain connects TRBV12-3 or TRBV12-4 to TRBJ1-2; 7 nucleotides match TRBD1. With 2 bases clipped from V and 4 bases from J, the junction kept 13 bases outside the gene matches. The CDR3 is 17 residues long. CDR3 nucleotides: TGTGCCAGCAGTTTAAGGGGAGGGGGCACCAGATTCTATGGCTACACCTTC. Translated, it gives CASSLRGGGTRFYGYTF.

The chain combines TRBV28 with TRBJ2-3; 9 bases agree with TRBD1. The J segment lost 2 bases and the V segment lost 3 bases, leaving 6 bases of the junction unmatched. Germline V gives CDR1 MDHEN, CDR2 SYDVKM. The CDR3 extends over 16 amino acids. CDR3 DNA sequence: TGTGCCAGCAGTTTCGGGACAGGGCACAACACAGATACGCAGTATTTT. Translation gives CASSFGTGHNTDTQYF.

The gene calls are TRBV7-9 and TRBJ2-7; a weak D match, TRBD2 (5 bases). The CDR3 has 15 residues. V was cut by 3 bases and J by 4 bases, with 16 bases left in between. Germline-derived CDR1 and CDR2 are SEHNR and FQNEAQ (reference sequence). The CDR3 DNA reads TGTGCCAGCAGCTTTTCTAGCCCCTATCTGTACGAGCAGTACTTC. The encoded protein is CASSFSSPYLYEQYF.

This clonotype has only a few counts. V is TRBV21-1 and J is TRBJ2-3; TRBD2, the table's D call, was not compared with the DNA. TRBV21-1 is a pseudogene. This CDR3 has 18 residues. The CDR3 protein is CASSKALSKREYTDTQYF. DNA for the CDR3: TGTGCCAGCAGCAAAGCGCTATCGAAGCGGGAGTACACAGATACGCAGTATTTT.

The chain carries TRBV29-1 and TRBJ1-1; unclear D gene. This CDR3 has 13 residues. With 4 bases removed from V and 1 base from J, the gap between germline ends came to 10 bases. Germline CDR1 is SQVTM and CDR2 is ANQGSEA. CDR3: CSVGFGGNTEAFF. The CDR3 DNA follows: TGCAGCGTTGGTTTTGGAGGGAACACTGAAGCTTTCTTT.

This clonotype was seen only a few times. The chain combines TRBV20-1 with TRBJ2-5; D may be TRBD1 (6 bases). This CDR3 contains 15 residues. The germline gives CDR1 DFQATT, CDR2 SNEGSKA (reference sequence). The ends were cut back, 5 bases at V and 1 base at J, with 17 bases in the middle. CDR3 nucleotide sequence: TGCAGTGCTTTTCCGTGGGAAGGGGGCCAAGAGACCCAGTACTTC. It is translated as CSAFPWEGGQETQYF.

The gene calls are TRBV12-3 or TRBV12-4 and TRBJ2-3; 10 bases align to TRBD1. The CDR3 runs 15 residues. With V trimmed by 7 bases and J by 6 bases, 10 bases remained unmatched. The DNA of the CDR3 is TGTGCCAGCACTCTGGGGGACAGGGGTGGCGATACGCAGTATTTT. Translated: CASTLGDRGGDTQYF.